This T cell receptor beta chain came from a study of T cell responses to AZD1222 COVID-19 vaccine. Comment on this clone: What it binds is unknown.

Overall study findings and caveats: Repertoires were obtained solely post-peak T cell response. White British people made up most donors, females outnumbered males, and clonal diversity was possibly underestimated.

Germline V CDR1 and CDR2: SGHTA, FQGNSA. The V and J ends lost 5 bases and 9 bases respectively, with 19 bases between them. The CDR3 consists of 15 residues. Clones were sequenced by immunoSEQ multiplex PCR, and TCRdb holds only the in-frame ones, with some missing. The data show some 110,000 clones, with about 88% seen just once and 3.5% to 4.5% held by the top ten. Source: peripheral blood, taken on day 0 of AZD1222 vaccination. V gene TRBV7-2 combines with J gene TRBJ1-4, with TRBD1 as a possible D gene (6 bases). The sequence derives from an adult in good health. Written as DNA, the CDR3 is TGTGCCAGCAGCCCGACCGGGGGGACATCCCAAAAACTGTTTTTT. Translating it yields CASSPTGGTSQKLFF.